The T cell receptor (beta chain) under discussion was sequenced for a study of CD8 T cells in ankylosing spondylitis. The sample holds many counts of this clonotype. Its antigen is still unknown. The study, taken as a whole, reports: Disease-linked clones were CD8+ and relatively rare in peripheral blood. A TCR beta motif of several highly homologous variants seemed to mark ankylosing spondylitis blood. Prior work had noted some motif variants in reactive arthritis blood and synovial fluid.

Libraries of TCR beta came from quantitative 5'-RACE with molecular barcodes. Each CDR3 protein gets one entry after TCRdb re-called the 5' RACE reads with MiXCR. Found here are approximately 140,000 distinct CDR3 sequences, over 7% of them singletons; the top ten hold 2.5% to 4%. CDR1 KGHDR and CDR2 SFDVKD come from the germline V gene. Trimming cost V 4 bases and J 5 bases, with 16 bases left between them. CDR3 length equals 15 residues. The clonotype originates from a male donor with ankylosing spondylitis or in good health (not recorded which). This chain connects TRBV24-1 to TRBJ2-5; perhaps D is TRBD1 or TRBD2 (5 bases each). The sample comprised blood, either unsorted or a sorted T cell fraction (not recorded which). The CDR3 region has the DNA TGTGCCACCAGTGACCCTCGGACTGGGGCCGAGACCCAGTACTTC. Translated, it gives CATSDPRTGAETQYF.